Listed here are 3 T cell receptor beta chains from one sample, sequenced in a study of tumor-infiltrating lymphocytes in primary liver carcinoma. From unsorted bulk tissue weighing roughly 17-31 mg, DNA and RNA were co-extracted. TCR beta cDNA came from about 470 ng total RNA, primed with a constant-region primer. Slightly modified ARM-PCR with three nested multiplex PCR rounds yielded TCR beta libraries. The first two PCR rounds used TRBV1-TRBV30 primers with a Cbeta primer, 9 to 11 cycles each. TCRdb re-called the multiplex PCR reads through MiXCR, storing one row per CDR3 protein. The sample records fewer than 75,000 distinct CDR3 sequences, less than 85% being singletons. The source material was liver tumor tissue from sampling region 2. Subset reported: tumor region T2, inferior pole. The receptors were sampled from a man between 35 and 55 years old with primary liver carcinoma and hepatitis B virus infection.

Concerning this clonotype: Without the conserved terminal phenylalanine or tryptophan, this CDR3 likely stems from a read error. The limits of the CDR3 on the DNA are not certain, so only TCRdb's listed CDR3 is given. This chain uses TRBV29-1 with TRBJ2-7; the D segment call TRBD1 is taken from the table without a DNA check. With termini counted, the CDR3 has 12 amino acids. In germline, CDR1 is SQVTM, CDR2 ANQGSEA. The CDR3: CSVGGGSFSEYL.

Turning to this clonotype: The junction departs from germline at one end; a sequencing error may be responsible. The V gene is TRBV6-2 or TRBV6-3, the J gene TRBJ1-1; D ambiguous. This CDR3 is built from 14 residues. Germline V gives CDR1 MNHEY, CDR2 SVGEGT. CDR3: CARSYPELNTESSF. Written as DNA, the CDR3 is TGTGCCAGAAGTTACCCAGAGCTGAACACTGAATCTTCCTTT.

Note on this clonotype: Its ends do not fully match the called genes, so a read error is possible. The chain has TRBV6-2 or TRBV6-3 and TRBJ2-1, with TRBD2 as a possible D gene (6 bases). CDR1 is MNHEY and CDR2 is SVGEGT in the germline V gene. The CDR3 is 14 residues long. CDR3 region: CATNPGTYYDEQFF. The CDR3 bases are TGTGCCACAAACCCCGGGACTTACTACGATGAACAGTTCTTC.